The 30 T cell receptor beta chains below were found in one sample sequenced in a study of T-cell memory formation after mild COVID-19. Each CDR3 protein gets one entry after TCRdb re-called the 5' RACE reads with MiXCR. The sample comprises around 180,000 distinct CDR3 sequences, roughly 17% of which are singletons, and roughly 1.9% rests with the top ten. What was sequenced was PBMCs or a T cell subset sorted from them (not recorded which). Every receptor here comes from an adult woman who had mild COVID-19 (a few samples of this study predate the infection). Cell type and time point are not known.

V gene TRBV27 combines with J gene TRBJ1-1; no clear D. V was trimmed by 5 bases and J by 5 bases, leaving 12 bases between them. The CDR3 is 13 residues long. CDR1 is MNHEY and CDR2 is SMNVEV in the germline V gene (reference sequence). CDR3 residues: CASSPLAKTEAFF. The CDR3 nucleotides read TGTGCCAGCAGTCCCCTAGCCAAGACTGAAGCTTTCTTT.

This chain joins TRBV10-3 and TRBJ2-5, with D unclear. CDR1 ENHRY and CDR2 SYGVKD come from the germline V gene. The CDR3 has 13 residues. With 0 bases removed from V and 4 bases from J, the gap between germline ends came to 6 bases. The CDR3 DNA is TGTGCCATCAGTGAGTCTAACAGAGAGACCCAGTACTTC. Translating gives CAISESNRETQYF.

This clonotype was observed a handful of times. The chain links TRBV12-3 or TRBV12-4 to TRBJ2-1; a possible D gene is TRBD2 (6 bases). Trimming shortened V by 7 bases and J by 2 bases, and 21 bases separated the two germline ends. The length of the CDR3 is 17 residues. In DNA form, the CDR3 reads TGTGCCAGCACCCCTATGCGGGGAAGAGGGCCCTACAATGAGCAGTTCTTC. Protein sequence: CASTPMRGRGPYNEQFF.

This sequence joins TRBV27 and TRBJ2-6, with D possibly TRBD1 on 5 matching bases. V was trimmed by 8 bases and J by 1 base, leaving 15 bases between them. This CDR3 is built from 16 residues. Germline V gene data show CDR1 as MNHEY and CDR2 as SMNVEV (reference sequence). CDR3 sequence reads: CASPTSAGSGANVLTF. The CDR3 coding sequence is TGTGCCAGCCCTACAAGCGCAGGGTCTGGGGCCAACGTCCTGACTTTC. Full variable domain (rest looked up from reference TRBV27 and TRBJ2-6): EAQVTQNPRYLITVTGKKLTVTCSQNMNHEYMSWYRQDPGLGLRQIYYSMNVEVTDKGDVPEGYKVSRKEKRNFPLILESPSPNQTSLYFCASPTSAGSGANVLTFGAGSRLTVL.

The rearrangement uses TRBV7-9 and TRBJ2-7, with 8 positions matching TRBD2. The CDR3 runs 15 residues. V trimming: 6 bases; J trimming: 4 bases; junction bases outside the gene matches: 11. Germline CDR1 reads SEHNR; CDR2 reads FQNEAQ (reference sequence). Here the CDR3 DNA reads TGTGCCAGCAGTTCCCTAGCGGGTGACGTGTACGAGCAGTACTTC. Its protein product is CASSSLAGDVYEQYF. The variable domain in full, completed from reference TRBV7-9 and TRBJ2-7, reads DTGVSQNPRHKITKRGQNVTFRCDPISEHNRLYWYRQTLGQGPEFLTYFQNEAQLEKSRLLSDRFSAERPKGSFSTLEIQRTEQGDSAMYLCASSSLAGDVYEQYFGPGTRLTVT.

This clonotype was observed many times. The chain uses TRBV21-1 and TRBJ2-3. TRBV21-1 is a listed pseudogene. There are 16 residues in the CDR3. CDR3 residues: CASSKALRIPLDTQYF. The CDR3 DNA is TGTGCCAGCAGCAAAGCGCTAAGGATTCCCTTAGATACGCAGTATTTT.

This clonotype was picked up a small number of times. The V gene is TRBV7-2, the J gene TRBJ2-1, with 7 nucleotides matching TRBD1. CDR1 and CDR2 from the germline V gene are SGHTA and FQGNSA. CDR3 length: 13 amino acids. Trimming removed 5 bases from V and 7 bases from J; junction bases left unmatched: 5. This CDR3 is CASSRKQGNEQFF. The DNA for the CDR3 is TGTGCCAGCAGCCGCAAACAGGGGAATGAGCAGTTCTTC.

This clonotype was seen more than once but under ten times. The V call is TRBV7-9, the J call TRBJ2-2; D is uncertain. Germline values: CDR1 SEHNR, CDR2 FQNEAQ (reference sequence). This CDR3 is built from 16 residues. Trimming shortened V by 5 bases and J by 4 bases, and 17 bases separated the two germline ends. Written as DNA, the CDR3 is TGTGCCAGCAGCACGCTGGGGTCTCGAGGCACCGGGGAGCTGTTTTTT. It translates to CASSTLGSRGTGELFF.

V is TRBV19 and J is TRBJ2-1; D is tentatively TRBD1 or TRBD2 (5 bases each). V lost 4 bases and J 6 bases, leaving 19 bases between the germline ends. CDR3 length: 16 amino acids. The germline CDR1 and CDR2 sequences are LNHDA and SQIVND (reference sequence). CDR3 in DNA: TGTGCCAGTAGTACGGGGCGGACGATCGCCTGCAATGAGCAGTTCTTC. Translated: CASSTGRTIACNEQFF. The full variable domain, rest sourced from reference TRBV19 and TRBJ2-1, is DGGITQSPKYLFRKEGQNVTLSCEQNLNHDAMYWYRQDPGQGLRLIYYSQIVNDFQKGDIAEGYSVSREKKESFPLTVTSAQKNPTAFYLCASSTGRTIACNEQFFGPGTRLTVL.

The chain joins TRBV12-3 or TRBV12-4 to TRBJ1-5; D is uncertain. This CDR3 is 12 amino acids long. V shed 6 bases and J shed 9 bases, with 12 bases lying between them. CDR3 residues: CASSPATGPQHF. The CDR3 coding sequence is TGTGCCAGCAGCCCCGCAACTGGGCCCCAGCATTTT.

This chain connects TRBV6-1 to TRBJ1-6; a possible D gene is TRBD1 (6 bases). Germline CDR1 MNHNS, CDR2 SASEGT. Trimming removed 3 bases from V and 6 bases from J, with 12 bases in between. This CDR3 contains 15 residues. The DNA of the CDR3 is TGTGCCAGCAGTGACATCGAGGGGGTTAATTCACCCCTCCACTTT. This gives the protein CASSDIEGVNSPLHF.

In this sample, this clonotype turned up many times. This chain connects TRBV7-9 to TRBJ2-5; the D is unclear. Germline loops: CDR1 SEHNR, CDR2 FQNEAQ (reference sequence). The CDR3 is made up of 11 amino acids. With 3 bases removed from V and 9 bases from J, the gap between germline ends came to 8 bases. The CDR3 reads CASSLNEAQYF. CDR3 bases: TGTGCCAGCAGCTTGAATGAGGCCCAGTACTTC.

The J gene is TRBJ2-1, the V gene TRBV7-8, with 8 nucleotides matching TRBD2. Germline assignment: CDR1 SGHVS and CDR2 FQNEAQ. CDR3 length: 15 residues. The J segment lost 2 bases and the V segment lost 3 bases, leaving 3 bases of the junction unmatched. CDR3 residues: CASSFRGGPYNEQFF. The CDR3 bases are TGTGCCAGCAGCTTTCGGGGGGGACCCTACAATGAGCAGTTCTTC. Supplemented by reference TRBV7-8 and TRBJ2-1, the full variable domain reads GAGVSQSPRYKVAKRGQDVALRCDPISGHVSLFWYQQALGQGPEFLTYFQNEAQLDKSGLPSDRFFAERPEGSVSTLKIQRTQQEDSAVYLCASSFRGGPYNEQFFGPGTRLTVL.

This clonotype has just a few counts. The chain has TRBV7-3 and TRBJ1-1; the match to TRBD1 covers 9 bases. V was clipped by 5 bases and J by 0 bases; unmatched bases: 7. The CDR3 runs to 16 residues. Germline V lookup: CDR1 SGHTA, CDR2 FQGTGA. DNA of the CDR3: TGTGCCAGCAGCCTCCGCTGGGACAGGGTGAACACTGAAGCTTTCTTT. This encodes CASSLRWDRVNTEAFF.

The chain joins TRBV5-1 to TRBJ2-2; unclear D gene. Germline CDR1 is SGHRS and CDR2 is YFSETQ. With 0 bases removed from V and 2 bases from J, the gap between germline ends came to 11 bases. The CDR3 has 16 amino acids. CDR3 sequence reads: CASSLAGRDNTGELFF. CDR3 nucleotide sequence: TGCGCCAGCAGCTTGGCCGGTAGAGACAACACCGGGGAGCTGTTTTTT. Full variable domain (remainder filled in from reference TRBV5-1 and TRBJ2-2): KAGVTQTPRYLIKTRGQQVTLSCSPISGHRSVSWYQQTPGQGLQFLFEYFSETQRNKGNFPGRFSGRQFSNSRSEMNVSTLELGDSALYLCASSLAGRDNTGELFFGEGSRLTVL.

This clonotype was counted ten times or more. V is TRBV24-1 and J is TRBJ2-5; the match to TRBD1 covers 9 bases. The germline gives CDR1 KGHDR, CDR2 SFDVKD. V was pared by 0 bases and J by 2 bases, with 0 bases of the junction left unmatched. The length of the CDR3 is 15 residues. The DNA of the CDR3 is TGTGCCACCAGTGATTTGGGACAGGGGCAAGAGACCCAGTACTTC. It encodes CATSDLGQGQETQYF.

This clonotype showed up just a few times. For the CDR3, the DNA is TGTGCCAGTGGCCTCGGGTCCCCTCCCTACGAGCAGTACTTC. Amino acid sequence: CASGLGSPPYEQYF. The V gene is TRBV7-3, the J gene TRBJ2-7; unclear D gene. CDR3 length: 14 amino acids. Trimming took off 9 bases at V and 2 bases at J, with 17 bases between the two ends. CDR1 is SGHTA and CDR2 is FQGTGA in the germline V gene.

The rearrangement joins TRBV7-8 to TRBJ1-1; perhaps TRBD1 as D (5 bases). The CDR3 totals 14 residues. Germline assignment: CDR1 SGHVS and CDR2 FQNEAQ. V gave up 1 base and J gave up 7 bases, with 13 bases separating them. Written as DNA, the CDR3 is TGTGCCAGCAGCTTAGAGAGGGGACGGGGTGAAGCTTTCTTT. It specifies CASSLERGRGEAFF.

The chain combines TRBV11-1 with TRBJ2-3, with D perhaps TRBD1 (8 bases). V lost 4 bases and J 3 bases, leaving 17 bases between the germline ends. The CDR3 is made up of 16 amino acids. From germline, CDR1 is SGHAT and CDR2 FQDESV (reference sequence). The CDR3 DNA reads TGTGCCAGCAGCTCTTCGGGGGGACAGGTGACAGATACGCAGTATTTT. This gives the protein CASSSSGGQVTDTQYF.

V gene TRBV18 combines with J gene TRBJ2-7; TRBD2 agrees at 7 bases. The V gene's germline CDR1 is KGHSH and CDR2 LQKENI. After removal of 2 bases from V and 2 bases from J, the junction contained 6 bases not matched to a gene. The CDR3 spans 15 residues. CDR3 residues: CASSPGGGGPYEQYF. CDR3 nucleotides: TGTGCCAGCTCACCAGGTGGGGGAGGGCCCTACGAGCAGTACTTC.

In this sample, this clonotype turned up a few times. The chain links TRBV28 to TRBJ1-5; 8 bases align to TRBD1. The CDR3 is 18 amino acids. Germline trimming cut 5 bases from V and 5 bases from J; bases unmatched to any gene: 17. Looked up from germline, CDR1 is MDHEN and CDR2 is SYDVKM. The CDR3 coding sequence is TGTGCCAGCAGTCCAGGGGGCGCTTTGATAGTCAGAGATCAGCCCCAGCATTTT. Encoded protein: CASSPGGALIVRDQPQHF.

This clonotype was picked up a small number of times. The chain employs TRBV5-1 and TRBJ1-6; TRBD1 might be the D (6 bases). CDR3 size: 16 residues. V shed 4 bases and J shed 9 bases, with 20 bases lying between them. CDR1 is SGHRS and CDR2 is YFSETQ in the germline V gene. The CDR3 protein is CASSVDQGTVTSPLHF. Here the CDR3 DNA reads TGCGCCAGCAGCGTAGATCAGGGGACGGTTACTTCACCCCTCCACTTT.

J is TRBJ1-6 and V is TRBV6-6; the D gene is possibly TRBD1 (6 bases). Germline V gives CDR1 MNHNY, CDR2 SVGAGI (reference sequence). This CDR3 spans 15 amino acids. The germline V and J ends were trimmed by 5 bases and 6 bases, with 14 bases remaining between them. CDR3 coding DNA: TGTGCCAGCAGTCCAACCGGACAGACTAATTCACCCCTCCACTTT. Protein product: CASSPTGQTNSPLHF.

This CDR3 is CASSKGREWSNGYTF. In DNA, the CDR3 is TGTGCCAGCAGCAAAGGGCGTGAGTGGTCGAATGGCTACACCTTC. The V and J genes are TRBV7-8 and TRBJ1-2, with unresolved D. Germline V lookup: CDR1 SGHVS, CDR2 FQNEAQ. This CDR3 comprises 15 residues. Trimming took 5 bases from V and 6 from J, leaving 19 bases between them.

This clonotype was seen a single time. The rearrangement uses TRBV4-2 and TRBJ2-3, with 8 bases identical to TRBD2. This CDR3 region has 15 residues. With 4 bases clipped from V and 1 base from J, the junction kept 4 bases outside the gene matches. The germline V gene encodes CDR1 LGHNA and CDR2 YNFKEQ. Here the CDR3 reads CASSPGLDRTDTQYF. The CDR3, as DNA: TGTGCCAGCAGCCCGGGACTAGACCGCACAGATACGCAGTATTTT.

This clonotype appeared once. The rearrangement joins TRBV6-5 to TRBJ2-2; D may be TRBD2 (6 bases). V dropped 6 bases and J dropped 3 bases, with 11 bases sitting between them. Germline assignment: CDR1 MNHEY and CDR2 SVGAGI. The CDR3 runs to 14 residues. CDR3 residues: CASRGAGYTGELFF. CDR3 in DNA: TGTGCCAGCAGGGGAGCGGGCTACACCGGGGAGCTGTTTTTT.

This clonotype was observed a handful of times. The rearrangement joins TRBV9 to TRBJ2-1; D could derive from TRBD1 or TRBD2 (5 bases each). This CDR3 spans 19 amino acids. V was shortened by 4 bases and J by 8 bases, with 31 bases between the two germline ends. Looked up from germline, CDR1 is SGDLS and CDR2 is YYNGEE. In DNA form, the CDR3 reads TGTGCCAGCAGCCCACGGGGCCCCCGACGAGCGGAGACTACAGATGAGCAGTTCTTC. This translates into CASSPRGPRRAETTDEQFF.

J is TRBJ2-1 and V is TRBV12-3 or TRBV12-4, with 7 bases matching TRBD1. V lost 3 bases, J lost 4 bases, and 6 bases stayed unmatched. This CDR3 has 15 residues. The CDR3 reads CASSFGTAAYNEQFF. The DNA of the CDR3 is TGTGCCAGCAGTTTCGGGACAGCGGCATACAATGAGCAGTTCTTC.

The rearrangement links TRBV6-5 to TRBJ2-2; 11 nucleotides align to TRBD2. Trimming cost V 7 bases and J 6 bases; bases outside gene matches: 4. Per germline, CDR1 MNHEY and CDR2 SVGAGI. This CDR3 comprises 14 residues. In DNA, the CDR3 is TGTGCCAGCACTAGCGGGAGGTGGGCCGGGGAGCTGTTTTTT. Amino acids: CASTSGRWAGELFF.

The CDR3 bases are TGTGCCAGCAGGACCCAGGGTAGTAATTCACCCCTCCACTTT. It specifies CASRTQGSNSPLHF. The chain has TRBV6-2 or TRBV6-3 and TRBJ1-6; possible D gene TRBD1, 5 bases. This CDR3 comprises 14 residues. V lost 6 bases and J lost 6, with 12 bases in between. Germline assignment: CDR1 MNHEY and CDR2 SVGEGT.